This T cell receptor (beta chain) was identified in a study of OX40 agonist ivuxolimab in advanced cancers. The CDR3 has 15 amino acids. Trimming pared 3 bases from V and 3 bases from J, leaving 14 bases between. Germline-derived CDR1 and CDR2 are MGHRA and YSYEKL. This clone was detected only once. Assay: immunoSEQ multiplex PCR; the TCRdb copy retains only in-frame clones and omits some. The sample holds 20,000 to 25,000 clones, 80% to 90% seen once. This clonotype was sampled from an adult with an advanced solid tumor such as melanoma, head and neck, liver or kidney cancer. The source was CD4+ or CD8+ T cells sorted from blood, collected in a trial of the OX40 agonist ivuxolimab. The chain recombines TRBV4-1 with TRBJ1-2, with a tentative D call TRBD1 (5 bases). The CDR3 sequence is CASSHTQRGDYGYTF. The CDR3, as DNA: TGCGCCAGCAGCCATACACAGCGGGGGGACTATGGCTACACCTTC.